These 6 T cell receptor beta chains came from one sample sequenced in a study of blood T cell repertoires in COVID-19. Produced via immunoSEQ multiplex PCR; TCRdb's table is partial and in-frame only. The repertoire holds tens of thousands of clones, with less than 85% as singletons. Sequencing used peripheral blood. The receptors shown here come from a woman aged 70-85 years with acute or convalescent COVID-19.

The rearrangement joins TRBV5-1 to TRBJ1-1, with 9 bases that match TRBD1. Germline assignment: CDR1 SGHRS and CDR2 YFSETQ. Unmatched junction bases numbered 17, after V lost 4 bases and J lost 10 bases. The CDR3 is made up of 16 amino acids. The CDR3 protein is CASSPPGDRESVLAFF. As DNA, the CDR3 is TGCGCCAGCAGCCCCCCCGGGGACAGGGAGTCGGTATTAGCTTTCTTT.

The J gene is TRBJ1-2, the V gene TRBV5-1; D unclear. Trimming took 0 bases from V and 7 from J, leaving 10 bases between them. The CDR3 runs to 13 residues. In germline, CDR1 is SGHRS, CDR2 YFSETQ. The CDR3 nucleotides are TGCGCCAGCAGCTTGGGGGTGAGGGCTGGCTACACCTTC. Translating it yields CASSLGVRAGYTF. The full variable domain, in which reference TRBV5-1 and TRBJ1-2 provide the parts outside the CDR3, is KAGVTQTPRYLIKTRGQQVTLSCSPISGHRSVSWYQQTPGQGLQFLFEYFSETQRNKGNFPGRFSGRQFSNSRSEMNVSTLELGDSALYLCASSLGVRAGYTFGSGTRLTVV.

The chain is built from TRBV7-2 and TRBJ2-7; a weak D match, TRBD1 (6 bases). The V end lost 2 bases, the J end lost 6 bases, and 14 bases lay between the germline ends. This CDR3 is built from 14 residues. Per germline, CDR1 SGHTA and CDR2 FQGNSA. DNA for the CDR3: TGTGCCAGCAGCTTAAGGCAGGGGCAGTCCGAGCAGTACTTC. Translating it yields CASSLRQGQSEQYF.

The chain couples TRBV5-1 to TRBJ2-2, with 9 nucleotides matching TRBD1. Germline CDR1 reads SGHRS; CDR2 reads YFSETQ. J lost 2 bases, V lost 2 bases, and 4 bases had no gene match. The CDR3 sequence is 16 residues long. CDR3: CASSFEDRGNTGELFF. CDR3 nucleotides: TGCGCCAGCAGCTTCGAGGACAGGGGAAACACCGGGGAGCTGTTTTTT.

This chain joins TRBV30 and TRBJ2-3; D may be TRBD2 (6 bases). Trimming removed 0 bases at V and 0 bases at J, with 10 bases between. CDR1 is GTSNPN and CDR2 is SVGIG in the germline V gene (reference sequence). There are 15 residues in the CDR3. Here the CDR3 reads CAWSVLARSTDTQYF. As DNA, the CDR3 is TGTGCCTGGAGTGTACTAGCACGGAGCACAGATACGCAGTATTTT.

CDR3 sequence reads: CASGSGDATNEKLFF. DNA for the CDR3: TGTGCTAGTGGCTCGGGAGATGCAACTAATGAAAAACTGTTTTTT. This sequence joins TRBV12-5 and TRBJ1-4; no clear D. Germline CDR1 reads LGHNT; CDR2 reads FRNRAP. CDR3 size: 15 residues. Between the trimmed V and J ends, which lost 6 bases and 0 bases, there was a span of 11 bases. The full variable domain, completed using reference TRBV12-5 and TRBJ1-4, is DARVTQTPRHKVTEMGQEVTMRCQPILGHNTVFWYRQTMMQGLELLAYFRNRAPLDDSGMPKDRFSAEMPDATLATLKIQPSEPRDSAVYFCASGSGDATNEKLFFGSGTQLSVL.